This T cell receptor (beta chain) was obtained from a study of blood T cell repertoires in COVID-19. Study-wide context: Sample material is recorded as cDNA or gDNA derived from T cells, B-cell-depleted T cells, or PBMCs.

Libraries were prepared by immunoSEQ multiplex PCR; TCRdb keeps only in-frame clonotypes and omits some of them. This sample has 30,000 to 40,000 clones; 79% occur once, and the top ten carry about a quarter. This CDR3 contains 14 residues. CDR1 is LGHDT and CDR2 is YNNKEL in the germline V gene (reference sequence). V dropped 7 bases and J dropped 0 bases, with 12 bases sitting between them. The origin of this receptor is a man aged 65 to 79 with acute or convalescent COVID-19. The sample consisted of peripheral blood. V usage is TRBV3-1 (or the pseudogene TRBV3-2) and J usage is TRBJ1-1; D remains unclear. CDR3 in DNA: TGTGCCAGCACCCGAGGAGCCATGAACACTGAAGCTTTCTTT. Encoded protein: CASTRGAMNTEAFF.